The count of the clone carrying this T cell receptor (beta chain) is one. The target antigen is unknown. The protocol was immunoSEQ multiplex PCR, while the TCRdb copy is restricted to in-frame clones and leaves out a portion. The table includes fewer than 120,000 clones, 87% detected once. The data originate from a study of T cell responses to AZD1222 COVID-19 vaccine. Overall study: Analyses pooled second doses at about 4 or about 12 weeks.

The CDR3 covers 15 residues. CDR1 and CDR2 (germline): LGHNA, YSLEER. V lost 3 bases to trimming and J lost 7 bases; unmatched junction nucleotides: 9. General observations from the study: Just 5 to 7 AZD1222 recipients tested seropositive at baseline. An increase in Spike-specific TCR breadth and depth was observed after two AZD1222 doses.

The genes are TRBV4-3 and TRBJ1-5; 7 nucleotides match TRBD1. The clonotype was recovered from an adult in good health. The material sequenced was peripheral blood, taken on day 0 of AZD1222 vaccination. CDR3 bases: TGCGCCAGCAGCCAGGAACACAGGGGCTACCAGCCCCAGCATTTT. Protein product: CASSQEHRGYQPQHF.